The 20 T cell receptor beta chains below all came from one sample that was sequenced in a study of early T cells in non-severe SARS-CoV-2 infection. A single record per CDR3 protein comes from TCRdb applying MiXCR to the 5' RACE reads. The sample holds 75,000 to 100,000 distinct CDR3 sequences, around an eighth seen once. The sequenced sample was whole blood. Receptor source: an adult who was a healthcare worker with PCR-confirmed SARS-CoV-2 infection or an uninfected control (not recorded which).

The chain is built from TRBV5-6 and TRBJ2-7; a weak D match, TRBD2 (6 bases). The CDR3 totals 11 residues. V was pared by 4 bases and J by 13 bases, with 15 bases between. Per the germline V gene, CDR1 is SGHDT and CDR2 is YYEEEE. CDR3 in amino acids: CASSRGLYQYF. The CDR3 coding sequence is TGTGCCAGCAGCCGGGGACTTTATCAATACTTC.

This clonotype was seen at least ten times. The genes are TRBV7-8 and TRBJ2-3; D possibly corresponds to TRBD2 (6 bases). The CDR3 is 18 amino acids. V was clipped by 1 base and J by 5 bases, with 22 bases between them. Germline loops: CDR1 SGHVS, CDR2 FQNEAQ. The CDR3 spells CASSLDFWAGLEGDTQYF. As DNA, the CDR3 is TGTGCCAGCAGCTTAGACTTTTGGGCGGGACTGGAAGGAGATACGCAGTATTTT. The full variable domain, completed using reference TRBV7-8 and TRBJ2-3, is GAGVSQSPRYKVAKRGQDVALRCDPISGHVSLFWYQQALGQGPEFLTYFQNEAQLDKSGLPSDRFFAERPEGSVSTLKIQRTQQEDSAVYLCASSLDFWAGLEGDTQYFGPGTRLTVL.

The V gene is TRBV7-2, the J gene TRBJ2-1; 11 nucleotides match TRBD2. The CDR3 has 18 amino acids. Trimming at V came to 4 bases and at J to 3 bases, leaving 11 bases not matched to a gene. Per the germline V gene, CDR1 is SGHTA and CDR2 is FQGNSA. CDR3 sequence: CASSSRGLAGLVYNEQFF. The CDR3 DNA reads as TGTGCCAGCAGCTCACGAGGACTAGCGGGTCTAGTCTACAATGAGCAGTTCTTC.

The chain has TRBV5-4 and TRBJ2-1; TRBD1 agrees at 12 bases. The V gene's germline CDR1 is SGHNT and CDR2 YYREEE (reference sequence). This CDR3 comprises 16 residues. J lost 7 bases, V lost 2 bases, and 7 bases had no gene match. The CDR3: CASSFRDRGPRNEQFF. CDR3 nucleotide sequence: TGTGCCAGCAGCTTCCGGGACAGGGGGCCGCGGAATGAGCAGTTCTTC.

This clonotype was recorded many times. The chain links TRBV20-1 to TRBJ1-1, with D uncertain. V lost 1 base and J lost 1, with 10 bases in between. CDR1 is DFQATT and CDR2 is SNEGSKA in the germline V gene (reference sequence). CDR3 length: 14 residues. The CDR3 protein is CSARGLIGNTEAFF. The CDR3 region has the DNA TGCAGTGCTAGAGGCCTTATTGGGAACACTGAAGCTTTCTTT.

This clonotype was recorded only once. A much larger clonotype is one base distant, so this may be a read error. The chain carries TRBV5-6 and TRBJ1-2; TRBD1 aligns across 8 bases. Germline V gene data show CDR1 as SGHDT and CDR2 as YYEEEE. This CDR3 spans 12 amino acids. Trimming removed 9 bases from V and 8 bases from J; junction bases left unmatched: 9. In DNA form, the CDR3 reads TGTGCCAACAGTCAGGGGGCGCGCGGCTACACCTTC. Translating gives CANSQGARGYTF.

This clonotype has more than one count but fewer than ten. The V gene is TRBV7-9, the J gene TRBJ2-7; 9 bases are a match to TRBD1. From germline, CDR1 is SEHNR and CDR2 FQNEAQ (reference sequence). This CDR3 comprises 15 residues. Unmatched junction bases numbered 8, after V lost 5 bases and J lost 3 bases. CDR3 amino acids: CASSVGQGKGYEQYF. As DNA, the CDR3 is TGTGCCAGCAGCGTCGGACAGGGGAAGGGCTACGAGCAGTACTTC.

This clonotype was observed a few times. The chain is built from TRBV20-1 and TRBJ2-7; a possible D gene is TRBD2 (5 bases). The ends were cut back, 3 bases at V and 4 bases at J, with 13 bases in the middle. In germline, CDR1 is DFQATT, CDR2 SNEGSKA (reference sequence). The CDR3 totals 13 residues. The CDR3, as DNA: TGCAGTGCTAGTTCGGCTAGCAGTTACGAGCAGTACTTC. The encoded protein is CSASSASSYEQYF.

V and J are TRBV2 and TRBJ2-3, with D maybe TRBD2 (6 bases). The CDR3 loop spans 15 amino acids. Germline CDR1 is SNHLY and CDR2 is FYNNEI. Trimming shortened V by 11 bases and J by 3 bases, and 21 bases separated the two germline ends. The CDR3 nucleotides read TGTGCCTCCCGGGGCCGGCTAGCGCGGACAGATACGCAGTATTTT. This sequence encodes CASRGRLARTDTQYF.

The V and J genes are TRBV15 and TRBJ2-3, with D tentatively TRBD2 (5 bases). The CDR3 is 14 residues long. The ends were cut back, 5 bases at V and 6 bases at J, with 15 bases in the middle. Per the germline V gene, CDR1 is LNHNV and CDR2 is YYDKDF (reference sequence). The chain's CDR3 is CATSPLGGYDTQYF. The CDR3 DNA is TGTGCCACCAGCCCTCTCGGAGGATACGATACGCAGTATTTT.

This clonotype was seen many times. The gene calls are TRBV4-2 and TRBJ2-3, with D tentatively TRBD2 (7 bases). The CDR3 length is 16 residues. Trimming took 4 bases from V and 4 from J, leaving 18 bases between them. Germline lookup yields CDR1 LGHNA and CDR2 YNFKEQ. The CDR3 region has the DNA TGTGCCAGCAGCCCCCGGGGGGCGGGAGCCCCAGATACGCAGTATTTT. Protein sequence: CASSPRGAGAPDTQYF.

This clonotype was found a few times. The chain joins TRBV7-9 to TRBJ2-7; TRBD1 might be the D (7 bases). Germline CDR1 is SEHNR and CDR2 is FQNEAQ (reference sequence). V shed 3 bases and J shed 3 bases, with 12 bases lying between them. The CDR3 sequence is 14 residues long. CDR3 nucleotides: TGTGCCAGCAGCTTCCCCCAGGGGGGCTACGAGCAGTACTTC. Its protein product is CASSFPQGGYEQYF.

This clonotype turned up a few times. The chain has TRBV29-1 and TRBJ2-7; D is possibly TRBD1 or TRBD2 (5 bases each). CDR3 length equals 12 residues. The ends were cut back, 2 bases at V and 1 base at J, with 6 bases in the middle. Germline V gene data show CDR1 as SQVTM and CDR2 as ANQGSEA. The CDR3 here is CSVEWGSYEQYF. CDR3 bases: TGCAGCGTTGAATGGGGGTCCTACGAGCAGTACTTC.

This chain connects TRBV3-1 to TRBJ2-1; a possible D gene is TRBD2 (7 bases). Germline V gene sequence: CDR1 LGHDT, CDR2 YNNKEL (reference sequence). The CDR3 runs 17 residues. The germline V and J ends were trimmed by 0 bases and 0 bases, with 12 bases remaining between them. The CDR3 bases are TGTGCCAGCAGCCAAGAGGGAGGGGGGCCCTCCTACAATGAGCAGTTCTTC. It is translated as CASSQEGGGPSYNEQFF.

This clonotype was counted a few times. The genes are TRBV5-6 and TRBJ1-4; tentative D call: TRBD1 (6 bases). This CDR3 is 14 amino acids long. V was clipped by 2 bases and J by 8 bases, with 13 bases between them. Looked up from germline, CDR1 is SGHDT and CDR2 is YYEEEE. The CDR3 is CASSFGGRPEKLFF. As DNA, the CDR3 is TGTGCCAGCAGCTTCGGGGGGCGCCCCGAAAAACTGTTTTTT.

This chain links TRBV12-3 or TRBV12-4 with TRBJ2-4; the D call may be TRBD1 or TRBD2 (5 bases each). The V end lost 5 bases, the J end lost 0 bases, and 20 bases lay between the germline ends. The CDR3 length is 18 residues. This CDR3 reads CASSPRSGRYSAKNIQYF. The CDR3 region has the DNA TGTGCCAGCAGTCCTCGGTCAGGGAGATACTCAGCCAAAAACATTCAGTACTTC.

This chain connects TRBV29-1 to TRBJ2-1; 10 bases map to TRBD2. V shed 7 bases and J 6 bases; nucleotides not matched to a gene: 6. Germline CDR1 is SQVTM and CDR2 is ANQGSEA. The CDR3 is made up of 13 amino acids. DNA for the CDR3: TGCAGCGCTATAAGCGGGAGGGGCAATGAGCAGTTCTTC. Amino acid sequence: CSAISGRGNEQFF.

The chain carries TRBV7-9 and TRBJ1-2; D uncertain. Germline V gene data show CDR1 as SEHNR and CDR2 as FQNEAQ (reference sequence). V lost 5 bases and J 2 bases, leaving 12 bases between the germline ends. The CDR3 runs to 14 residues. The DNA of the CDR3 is TGTGCCAGCAGCCGACTTACGGCCAACTATGGCTACACCTTC. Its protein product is CASSRLTANYGYTF.

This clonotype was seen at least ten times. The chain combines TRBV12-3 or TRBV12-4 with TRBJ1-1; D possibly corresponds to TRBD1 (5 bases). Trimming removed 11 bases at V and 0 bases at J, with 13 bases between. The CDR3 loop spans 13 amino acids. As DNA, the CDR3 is TGTGCCTCGGTAGGAGGGGTGAACACTGAAGCTTTCTTT. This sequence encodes CASVGGVNTEAFF.

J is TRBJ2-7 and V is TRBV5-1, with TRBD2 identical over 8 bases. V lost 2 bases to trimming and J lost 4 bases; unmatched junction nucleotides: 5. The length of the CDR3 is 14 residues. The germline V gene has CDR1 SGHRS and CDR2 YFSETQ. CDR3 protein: CASSFAGGQYEQYF. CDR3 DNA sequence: TGCGCCAGCAGCTTCGCGGGAGGACAGTACGAGCAGTACTTC.